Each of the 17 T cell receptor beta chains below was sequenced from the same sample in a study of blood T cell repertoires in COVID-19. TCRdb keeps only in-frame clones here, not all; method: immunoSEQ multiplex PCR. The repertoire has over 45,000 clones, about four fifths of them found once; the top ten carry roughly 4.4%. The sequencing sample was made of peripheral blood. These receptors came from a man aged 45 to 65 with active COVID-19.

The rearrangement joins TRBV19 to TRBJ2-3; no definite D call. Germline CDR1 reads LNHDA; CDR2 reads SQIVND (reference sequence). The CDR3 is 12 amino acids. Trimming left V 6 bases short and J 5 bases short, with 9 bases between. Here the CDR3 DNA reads TGTGCCAGTAGCATGCGCGGAGATACGCAGTATTTT. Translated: CASSMRGDTQYF.

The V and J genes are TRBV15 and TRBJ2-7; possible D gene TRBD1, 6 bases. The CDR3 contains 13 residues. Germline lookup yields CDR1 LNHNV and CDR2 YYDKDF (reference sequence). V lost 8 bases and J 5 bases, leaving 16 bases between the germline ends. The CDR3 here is CATADSVTHEQYF. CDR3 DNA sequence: TGTGCCACCGCGGACAGCGTTACCCACGAGCAGTACTTC. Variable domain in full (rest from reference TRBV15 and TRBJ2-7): DAMVIQNPRYQVTQFGKPVTLSCSQTLNHNVMYWYQQKSSQAPKLLFHYYDKDFNNEADTPDNFQSRRPNTSFCFLDIRSPGLGDTAMYLCATADSVTHEQYFGPGTRLTVT.

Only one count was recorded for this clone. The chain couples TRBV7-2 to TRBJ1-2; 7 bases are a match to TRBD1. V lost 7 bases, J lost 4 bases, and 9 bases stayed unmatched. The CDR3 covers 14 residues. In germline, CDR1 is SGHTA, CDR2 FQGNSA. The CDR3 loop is CASNQLGQVYGYTF. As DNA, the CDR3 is TGTGCCAGCAACCAACTAGGACAGGTCTATGGCTACACCTTC.

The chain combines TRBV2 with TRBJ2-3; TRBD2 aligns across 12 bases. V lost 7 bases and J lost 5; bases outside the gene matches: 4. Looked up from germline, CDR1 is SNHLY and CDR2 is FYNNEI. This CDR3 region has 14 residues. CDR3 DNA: TGTGCCAGCACTAGCGGGGGGGCCTTAGATACGCAGTATTTT. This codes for CASTSGGALDTQYF.

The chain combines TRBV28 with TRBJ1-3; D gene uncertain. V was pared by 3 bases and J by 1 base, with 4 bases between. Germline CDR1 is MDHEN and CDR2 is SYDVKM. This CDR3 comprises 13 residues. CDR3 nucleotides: TGTGCCAGCAGTTTCATTTCTGGAAACACCATATATTTT. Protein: CASSFISGNTIYF.

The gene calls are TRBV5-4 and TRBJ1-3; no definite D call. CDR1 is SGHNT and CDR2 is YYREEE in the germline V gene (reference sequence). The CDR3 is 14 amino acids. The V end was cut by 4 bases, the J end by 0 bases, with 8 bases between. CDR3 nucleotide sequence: TGTGCCAGCAGCGGCAGGAACTCTGGAAACACCATATATTTT. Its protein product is CASSGRNSGNTIYF.

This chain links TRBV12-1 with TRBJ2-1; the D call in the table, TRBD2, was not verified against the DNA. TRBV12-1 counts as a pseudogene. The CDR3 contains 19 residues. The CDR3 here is CASSFLTSGGASSYNEQFF. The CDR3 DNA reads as TGTGCCAGCAGCTTCCTTACTAGCGGGGGGGCGAGCTCCTACAATGAGCAGTTCTTC.

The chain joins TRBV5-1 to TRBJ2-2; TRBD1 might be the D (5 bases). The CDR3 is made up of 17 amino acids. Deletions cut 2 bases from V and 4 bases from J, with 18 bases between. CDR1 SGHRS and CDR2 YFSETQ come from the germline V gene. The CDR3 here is CASSLRQTNLGTGELFF. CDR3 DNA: TGCGCCAGCAGCTTACGACAGACGAATTTGGGCACCGGGGAGCTGTTTTTT.

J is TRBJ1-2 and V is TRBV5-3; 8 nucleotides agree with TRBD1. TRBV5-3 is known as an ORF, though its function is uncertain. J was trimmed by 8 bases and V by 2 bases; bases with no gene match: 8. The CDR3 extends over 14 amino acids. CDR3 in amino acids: CARSFDRGGIGYTF. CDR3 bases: TGTGCCAGAAGCTTCGACAGGGGAGGAATAGGCTACACCTTC.

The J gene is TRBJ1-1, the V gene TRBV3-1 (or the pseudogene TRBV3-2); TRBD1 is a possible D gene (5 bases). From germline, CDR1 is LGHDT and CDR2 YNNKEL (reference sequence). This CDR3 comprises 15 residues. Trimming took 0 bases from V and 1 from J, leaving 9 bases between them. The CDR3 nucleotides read TGTGCCAGCAGCCAAGATCGGGGGGGGAACACTGAAGCTTTCTTT. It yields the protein CASSQDRGGNTEAFF.

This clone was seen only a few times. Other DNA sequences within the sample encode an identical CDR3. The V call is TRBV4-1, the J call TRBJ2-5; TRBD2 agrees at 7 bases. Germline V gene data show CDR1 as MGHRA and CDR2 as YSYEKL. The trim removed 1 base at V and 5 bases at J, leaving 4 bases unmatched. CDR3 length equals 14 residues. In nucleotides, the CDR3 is TGCGCCAGCAGCCAAGTTGGGGGGGTGGAGACCCAGTACTTC. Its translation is CASSQVGGVETQYF.

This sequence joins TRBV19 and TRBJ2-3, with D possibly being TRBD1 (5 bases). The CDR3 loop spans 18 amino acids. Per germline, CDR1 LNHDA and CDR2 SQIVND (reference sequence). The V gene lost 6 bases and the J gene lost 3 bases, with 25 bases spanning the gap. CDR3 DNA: TGTGCCAGTAGCCGACAGCTTGTCGATTATTATGGGACAGATACGCAGTATTTT. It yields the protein CASSRQLVDYYGTDTQYF.

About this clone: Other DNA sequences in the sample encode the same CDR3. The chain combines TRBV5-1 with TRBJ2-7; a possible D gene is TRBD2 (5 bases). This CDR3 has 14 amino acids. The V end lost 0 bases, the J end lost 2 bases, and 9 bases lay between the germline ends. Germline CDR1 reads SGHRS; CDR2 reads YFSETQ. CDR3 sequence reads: CASSLGGLTYEQYF. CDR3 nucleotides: TGCGCCAGCAGCTTGGGAGGACTGACCTACGAGCAGTACTTC. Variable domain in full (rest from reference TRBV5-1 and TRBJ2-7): KAGVTQTPRYLIKTRGQQVTLSCSPISGHRSVSWYQQTPGQGLQFLFEYFSETQRNKGNFPGRFSGRQFSNSRSEMNVSTLELGDSALYLCASSLGGLTYEQYFGPGTRLTVT.

CDR3 coding DNA: TGTGCCAGTAGTACACGGGACAACCAGCAGTACTTC. This encodes CASSTRDNQQYF. The chain has TRBV19 and TRBJ2-7; possible D gene TRBD1, 6 bases. CDR1 and CDR2 from the germline V gene are LNHDA and SQIVND (reference sequence). Trimming pared 4 bases from V and 8 bases from J, leaving 12 bases between. CDR3 length: 12 amino acids.

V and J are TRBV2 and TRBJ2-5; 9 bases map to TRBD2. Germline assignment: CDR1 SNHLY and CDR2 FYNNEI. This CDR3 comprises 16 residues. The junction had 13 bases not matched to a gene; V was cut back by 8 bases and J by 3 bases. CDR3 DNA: TGTGCCAGCCATAAGGCCCTGACTAGCGGAGAAGAGACCCAGTACTTC. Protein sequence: CASHKALTSGEETQYF.

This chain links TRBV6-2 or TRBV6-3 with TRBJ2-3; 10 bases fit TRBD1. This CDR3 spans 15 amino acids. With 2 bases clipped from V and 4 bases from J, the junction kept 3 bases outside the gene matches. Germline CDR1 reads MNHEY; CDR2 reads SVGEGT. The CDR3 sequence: CASSYGGTGADTQYF. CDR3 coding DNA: TGTGCCAGCAGTTACGGAGGGACAGGGGCAGATACGCAGTATTTT.

CDR3 loop: CASSDSITSGGYNEQFF. DNA of the CDR3: TGTGCCAGCAGTGACTCGATTACTAGCGGGGGGTACAATGAGCAGTTCTTC. This chain uses TRBV6-4 with TRBJ2-1; the match to TRBD2 covers 12 bases. Germline V gene sequence: CDR1 MRHNA, CDR2 SNTAGT. V was pared by 0 bases and J by 4 bases, with 4 bases of the junction left unmatched. The CDR3 runs 17 residues.